One T cell receptor beta chain is described in this entry. V lost 6 bases and J lost 0, with 11 bases in between. Germline V gene lookup returns CDR1 MNHEY and CDR2 SVGAGI. This CDR3 is 14 amino acids long. The record originates from a study of OX40 agonist ivuxolimab in advanced cancers. Sampling of blood occurred at baseline, cycle 4 day 1, and cycle 7 day 1. The assay was immunoSEQ multiplex PCR, and TCRdb's table has in-frame clones only and misses some. The table records tens of thousands of clones, 70% to 90% of them present only once. This sequence joins TRBV6-5 and TRBJ1-2; D perhaps matches TRBD1 (5 bases). This clonotype originated in an adult with an advanced solid tumor such as melanoma, head and neck, liver or kidney cancer. The specimen comprised CD4+ or CD8+ T cells sorted from blood, sampled in a trial of the OX40 agonist ivuxolimab. In DNA, the CDR3 is TGTGCCAGCAGACAAATGGGGGCTAACTATGGCTACACCTTC. Translation gives CASRQMGANYGYTF.